The entry that follows covers one TCR beta chain sequence. This clone was recorded only once. Its antigen target is currently unknown. Base quality data are lacking; no much larger clone is found one base away. The data stem from a study of cytomegalovirus exposure and HLA in healthy donors listed by TCRdb under 2017. For the study in its entirety: In an earlier analysis of 587 of the donors, 250 to 350 Gb of sequence data and approximately 120 million unique TCR beta sequences from approximately 180 million T cells were reported. Roughly 300 gigabases of sequencing data and tens of millions of unique TCR sequences made up an early release that covered several hundred HLA-typed donors. The genetic ancestry cluster associated with self-reported Caucasian donors included 70% to 85% of the roughly 390 genotyped donors. The aim of the study was to test whether cataloging public T cell receptors could identify signatures of past pathogen exposure. The study profiled the T cell repertoires of hundreds of subjects by immunosequencing and related them to cytomegalovirus serostatus. A separate validation cohort of roughly 120 different subjects was used in addition to the 666-subject first cohort. To predict cytomegalovirus infection status, the study combined high-throughput TCR immunosequencing, statistical association of individual TCRs with disease status, and machine learning. To study patterns of TCR occurrence, a later analysis re-analyzed previously published TCR beta repertoires from just over 650 donors and added high-resolution HLA genotyping. The later analysis used no new phenotypic data to find candidate immune exposures, relying instead on TCR beta sequences and their occurrence across donors. In an earlier analysis of more than 550 of the donors, high-throughput TCR beta sequencing was used to judge whether each TCR beta V gene segment behaved as functional or pseudogenic. Donor age, sex, ethnicity and CMV serostatus were compiled together with the repertoire data. A later genetic analysis took genome-wide SNP genotypes for about 55% of the roughly 700 donors and used that subset as a discovery cohort. Every discovery cohort repertoire had been produced on one sequencing platform. HLA typing covered class I and class II loci at four-digit resolution. The number of typed donors differed by locus: 629-630 for A, B, C, DRB1 and DQB1; approximately 520 for DQA1; about 600 for DPA1; and around 490 for DPB1. Roughly five DR-DQ haplotypes were handled as single units for association and clustering because linkage in the cohort was strong. Across around 400 genotyped donors of the cohort, an average of approximately 200,000 unique TCR beta nucleotide sequences per donor were sequenced, and approximately 17% of those sequences were non-productive.

Libraries were constructed by the immunoSEQ multiplex PCR assay. For the multiplex PCR, a mixture combining 60 forward primers for TCR Vbeta segments and 13 reverse primers for TCR Jbeta segments was used. The CDR3 region of rearranged TCR beta genes was amplified from genomic DNA with a multiplex PCR assay. The Illumina HiSeq System was used to sequence the amplified TCR beta libraries as 87-base-pair reads. The original pipeline was this. In a later analysis, about 80 million unique TCR beta chains were counted across the 650 to 700 repertoires, and approximately 11 million of these chains were shared by at least two donors. A nearest-neighbor algorithm error-corrected the raw reads and collapsed the reads into unique sequences, merging closely related sequences to remove PCR and sequencing errors. Alignment of CDR3 sequences to IMGT reference sequences was used to assign V, D and J gene segments. For a sequence to be retained, a match of at least six nucleotides was required to both a V gene segment and a J gene segment. Rearrangements were called productive when the CDR3 lacked stop codons and stayed in frame with V and J; all others were non-productive. CDR3 was defined according to IMGT convention as the region running from the second conserved V-encoded cysteine to the conserved J-encoded phenylalanine. Sequences without an unambiguous match to a single V gene segment were excluded from the earlier analysis of about 630 of the donors. An earlier analysis of about 590 of the donors classified V segments as functional when productive rearrangements were above 56.7% and as segregating when the standard deviation between donors was above 5%. To diagnose cytomegalovirus status from the catalog of TCR beta chain sequences, a statistical classification framework was built. A later analysis assigned V and J genes by comparing TCR nucleotide sequences with IMGT/GENE-DB human TR gene sequences. A later analysis assigned CDR3 sequences and most-parsimonious VDJ recombination scenarios with the TCRdist pipeline. In a later analysis, every TCR beta chain was defined by the combination of its CDR3 amino acid sequence and its V-gene family, and reads without a unique V-gene family were dropped. A later analysis removed several hundred highly shared, low-generation-probability nucleotide sequences to deal with suspected cross-contamination and a sequencing artifact. A later analysis calculated a clonal expansion index for each public chain from normalized within-repertoire ranks of inferred template counts. A later analysis computed generation probabilities with a VDJ recombination model fitted to out-of-frame rearrangements, and checked the results against IGoR. In a later analysis, TCR-TCR, TCR-HLA and TCR-CMV co-occurrence was scored with hypergeometric tests, and a repertoire-size bias correction was applied to TCR pairs. False discovery rates were estimated in a later analysis by permuting HLA or CMV assignments 20 times. In a later analysis, co-occurring TCRs were grouped using DBSCAN, and TCRdist sequence similarity was added for clustering within HLA-allele-positive subsets. Repertoires with fewer than 30,000 or more than 120,000 public chains were left out of co-occurrence clustering, as were about 5 repertoires with anomalous nucleotide sharing. The clones in this table, taken by TCRdb from immuneACCESS, are in-frame only. Not every clone is retained; where verified, under half of the shortfall comes from an unresolved V gene, and the cause of the rest is unknown. The V and J calls and the clone size are those of that table, but D and trimming were determined from the DNA. The sample table holds over 200,000 clones, of which 75% to 80% were seen once. The ten biggest clones cover about 1.7% of the sample.

Findings and caveats that apply to the study as a whole: In a later analysis, several top co-occurrence clusters were reported to appear linked to parvovirus B19, influenza, CMV and Epstein-Barr virus. Strong co-occurrence of HLA alleles, especially DR and DQ, made assigning TCR associations to individual alleles difficult. The study listed approximately 150 TCR beta chains as associated with cytomegalovirus. In a later genetic analysis, fewer N-insertions in productive TCRs were reported among donors in an Asian-associated ancestry cluster than the approximately 670-donor mean. Three of the identified cytomegalovirus-associated TCR beta chains were confirmed in vitro to be specific for cytomegalovirus antigens. Correlated functional status among segregating V segments might reflect linkage disequilibrium, but an unknown experimental factor could not be ruled out. Because some donors lacked HLA typing at each locus, the association tests relied only on the typed subset. Because the 87-base-pair reads could not distinguish some IMGT-functional V segments, including TRBV6-2 and TRBV6-3, those segments were excluded. In this cohort, only TCR beta chains were sequenced, and detectable features were limited by the absence of alpha or paired-chain data. According to a later analysis, most CMV-associated TCR beta chains appeared to be HLA-restricted, and the HLA associations seemed to be driven largely by CMV exposure. The classifier was reported to diagnose cytomegalovirus status with high specificity and sensitivity in both the original and validation cohorts. In an earlier analysis of around 500 of the donors, most TCR beta V segments appeared in productive rearrangements about 87% or about 30% of the time, broadly matching IMGT annotations. It was suggested by the authors that the approach could potentially be generalized to other disease states and immunological phenotypes. Because counts were too low, seventeen rarely observed V segments, including chromosome 9 orphons, were left out of the earlier analysis of about 500 of the donors. In a later analysis, HLA-associated TCR beta chains were found to be more clonally expanded and to have lower generation probabilities than equally common non-associated chains. A further reported finding was that TCR beta sequences accurately predicted the HLA-A and HLA-B alleles for most subjects in the first cohort. Sequencing depth was assumed to be roughly uniform across donors in the presence/absence analyses, though that assumption may not hold. A group of highly shared sequence variants was considered likely to be a technical artifact of the sequencing pipeline. The only immune exposure information available for the cohort was CMV serostatus. Across donors, most TCR sequences were observed very rarely, whereas some public TCRs were present in many individuals. In a later analysis, 16,951 TCR beta sequences were associated with specific HLA alleles at a false discovery rate of 0.05. V-gene and J-gene trimming of TCR beta chains was associated with a missense DCLRE1C variant in a later genetic analysis, and the association was replicated in an independent cohort. In a later analysis, TCR association rates were found to vary across HLA loci, with the most associated TCRs seen for DRB1 alleles and the fewest for HLA-C alleles.

The cohort comprised some 700 healthy bone marrow donors. At the time of sampling, every cohort member was nominally healthy, though immune exposures that went unrecorded were likely present. The donor was CMV seronegative and belonged to the group of 320 or so seronegative cohort members. Every donor gave a peripheral blood sample, and the peripheral blood mononuclear cells from that sample were used for TCR beta sequencing. Genomic DNA extraction from the blood cell samples was performed with the Qiagen DNeasy Blood Extraction Kit. In the germline V gene, CDR1 corresponds to MRHNA and CDR2 to SNTAGT. V gives up 7 bases and J gives up 4 bases, and the segment between their germline ends measures 16 bases. From its cysteine to its phenylalanine, the CDR3 spans 15 amino acids. Kept here is only the CDR3 DNA, which spans 45 bases and is read in frame from base 1.

The V and J segments used are TRBV6-4 and TRBJ2-2; perhaps TRBD1 is the D gene, with 6 bases matching. The origin of this receptor is a male donor in good health and CMV-seronegative. Specimen: PBMCs. The CDR3 in this case is CASKAQGWSTGELFF. In nucleotide form, the sequence is TGTGCCAGCAAGGCACAGGGTTGGTCCACCGGGGAGCTGTTTTTT.